This T cell receptor (beta chain) was recorded in a study of CD8 T cells in ankylosing spondylitis. Points from the study as a whole: Some of the motif variants had earlier been found in reactive arthritis patients' fluid and blood.

This clonotype was counted ten times or more. The target antigen is unknown. This CDR3 has 17 amino acids. V was clipped by 1 base and J by 6 bases; unmatched bases: 9. Preparation of TCR beta libraries was done by quantitative 5'-RACE with molecular barcodes. In TCRdb, the 5' RACE reads were re-called with MiXCR into one record per CDR3 protein. The profile shows about 120,000 distinct CDR3 sequences, around 15% of them singletons. The V gene is TRBV12-3 or TRBV12-4, the J gene TRBJ1-5; 10 bases agree with TRBD1. This clonotype was obtained from a female donor with ankylosing spondylitis or in good health (not recorded which). The material sequenced was blood, either unsorted or a sorted T cell fraction (not recorded which). The CDR3 DNA reads as TGTGCCAGCAGTTTAGGTAGGGGGACAGGGGCGGTTCAGCCCCAGCATTTT. Amino acids: CASSLGRGTGAVQPQHF.